This T cell receptor beta chain was obtained from a study of cytotoxic CD8 clonotypes in ibrutinib-treated CLL. Study-wide points: Clonality was higher at ibrutinib response and returned toward baseline at progression.

This CDR3 comprises 13 residues. CDR1 and CDR2 from the germline V gene are SSHAT and FNYEAQ (reference sequence). Clones were read by immunoSEQ multiplex PCR, and TCRdb kept only the in-frame ones, dropping some. The repertoire has roughly 23,000 clones, about 68% of them found once; the top ten carry 6.5% to 8%. About this clone itself: Its antigen is unknown. Its ends do not fully match the called genes, so a read error is possible.

The source is a human donor with chronic lymphocytic leukemia. The chain couples TRBV7-7 to TRBJ2-1, with TRBD2 matching over 8 bases. Sequencing used PBMCs, obtained before ibrutinib treatment. DNA of the CDR3: TGTGCTAGCAGCTTTACACTAGCGGAGAGCCCCCTCTTC. Translating gives CASSFTLAESPLF.